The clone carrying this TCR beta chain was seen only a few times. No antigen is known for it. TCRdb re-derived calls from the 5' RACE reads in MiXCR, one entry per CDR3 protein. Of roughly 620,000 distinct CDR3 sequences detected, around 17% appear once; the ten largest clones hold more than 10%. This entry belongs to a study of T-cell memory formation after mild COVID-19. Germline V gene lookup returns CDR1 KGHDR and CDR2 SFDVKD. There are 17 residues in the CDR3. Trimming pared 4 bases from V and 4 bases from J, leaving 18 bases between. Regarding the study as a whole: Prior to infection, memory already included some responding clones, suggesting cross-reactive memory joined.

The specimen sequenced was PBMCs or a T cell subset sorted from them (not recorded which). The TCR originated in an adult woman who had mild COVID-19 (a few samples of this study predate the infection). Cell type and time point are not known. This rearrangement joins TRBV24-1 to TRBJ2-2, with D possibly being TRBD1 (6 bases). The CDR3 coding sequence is TGTGCCACCAGTGAGCTGACAGGTCTAGCCCCCACCGGGGAGCTGTTTTTT. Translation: CATSELTGLAPTGELFF.